This entry is about one TCR beta chain. Antigen unknown. Compared with germline, one end of the junction differs, possibly owing to a read error. The data originate from a study of glioma-infiltrating T cells. The germline gives CDR1 DFQATT, CDR2 SNEGSKA (reference sequence). The CDR3 totals 17 residues. Study findings and constraints: Gliomas, especially low-grade, showed above-expected tissue-blood divergence; non-neoplastic patients showed below. CDR3 overlap between tissue and blood was very small.

Using RNA template, CDR3s of TCR alpha and beta were amplified with iRepertoire arm-PCR. Tissue mRNA or PBMC total RNA, about 85-400 ng, went into one-step reverse transcription and amplification. From the multiplex PCR reads, TCRdb called clonotypes with MiXCR, one entry per CDR3 protein. This table has over 90,000 distinct CDR3 sequences, around 30% appearing once. The sequencing sample was made of glioma tissue, nonneoplastic brain tissue, or PBMCs (not recorded which). The receptor comes from a human donor with low-grade glioma or glioblastoma, undergoing nonglioma brain surgery, or in good health (not recorded which). This chain uses TRBV20-1 with TRBJ2-4, with 8 bases that match TRBD2. CDR3 sequence (DNA): TGCAGTGCTAGAGGCGCGGGGGGCTCCTACACCAAAAACATTCGGTGCTTC. Translated: CSARGAGGSYTKNIRCF.